This T cell receptor (beta chain) comes out of a study of OX40 agonist ivuxolimab in advanced cancers. Study-level information: Ivuxolimab, an agonist antibody against OX40 (CD134), was given to patients. Participants averaged approximately 65 years of age (range about 23 to 90) and were 82.7% male.

Findings of the study overall: Clones of CD4+ and CD8+ blood T cells grew by week 6 at doses of 0.1 to 3.0 mg/kg.

For this clone: Its antigen is unknown.

Patients were ruled out by autoimmune disease history or systemic immunosuppression. V lost 0 bases and J 5 bases, leaving 13 bases between the germline ends. The germline gives CDR1 SGHAT, CDR2 FQNNGV. The length of the CDR3 is 15 residues. Only in-frame clones appear in the TCRdb table, and some are missing; sequencing was by immunoSEQ multiplex PCR. The sample yields 50,000 to 70,000 clones, around 86% seen once. The clonotype originates from an adult with an advanced solid tumor such as melanoma, head and neck, liver or kidney cancer. Sequencing was performed on CD4+ or CD8+ T cells sorted from blood, taken in a trial of the OX40 agonist ivuxolimab. The V gene is TRBV11-2, the J gene TRBJ1-2; maybe TRBD1 (5 bases). CDR3 protein: CASSLDPRAGYGYTF. The CDR3 DNA reads as TGTGCCAGCAGCTTAGATCCTAGGGCAGGGTATGGCTACACCTTC.